Following are 10 T cell receptor beta chains from one sample sequenced in a study of lymphopenia after photon versus proton radiotherapy. Libraries were prepared by immunoSEQ multiplex PCR; TCRdb keeps only in-frame clonotypes and omits some of them. This table holds 55,000 to 70,000 clones, around 92% found once. Sequenced here: peripheral blood, sampled from a patient treated with photon-based radiotherapy. The receptors here all came from a woman aged 40 to 50 with cholangiocarcinoma.

Written as DNA, the CDR3 is TGTGCCAGCAGTGAGGGACCGAGCTCCTACAATGAGCAGTTCTTC. It is translated as CASSEGPSSYNEQFF. The chain joins TRBV25-1 to TRBJ2-1; D tentatively fits TRBD1 or TRBD2 (5 bases each). The CDR3 length is 15 residues. V shed 3 bases and J shed 0 bases, with 9 bases lying between them. Germline lookup yields CDR1 MGHDK and CDR2 SYGVNS.

This sequence joins TRBV27 and TRBJ1-5; 7 bases match TRBD1. This CDR3 region has 15 residues. V shed 2 bases, J shed 7 bases, and the junction held 8 bases outside the gene matches. Germline V gene lookup returns CDR1 MNHEY and CDR2 SMNVEV (reference sequence). CDR3 nucleotides: TGTGCCAGCAGTTTAGTAGGGGGCGCCGGGCAGCCCCAGCATTTT. Amino acids: CASSLVGGAGQPQHF.

V and J are TRBV18 and TRBJ2-1; 10 nucleotides align to TRBD1. The germline V gene encodes CDR1 KGHSH and CDR2 LQKENI. V dropped 4 bases and J dropped 6; count of bases not matched to a gene: 3. The CDR3 is 14 amino acids. For the CDR3, the DNA is TGTGCCAGCTCACGGGACAGGGGTGGCAATGAGCAGTTCTTC. It is translated as CASSRDRGGNEQFF.

This clone was detected once. The rearrangement links TRBV5-4 to TRBJ1-2; D remains unclear. Between the trimmed V and J ends, which lost 7 bases and 0 bases, there was a span of 13 bases. Germline loops: CDR1 SGHNT, CDR2 YYREEE (reference sequence). The CDR3 is 14 amino acids. The CDR3 nucleotides are TGTGCCAGCGGAAAACAGCGCCCTAACTATGGCTACACCTTC. Its protein product is CASGKQRPNYGYTF.

V usage is TRBV30 and J usage is TRBJ1-5; maybe TRBD1 (5 bases). V was clipped by 5 bases and J by 3 bases, with 11 bases between them. Germline CDR1 is GTSNPN and CDR2 is SVGIG (reference sequence). The CDR3 is made up of 13 amino acids. CDR3 nucleotide sequence: TGTGCCTGGGGGGGTAGGGCCAATCAGCCCCAGCATTTT. Translating gives CAWGGRANQPQHF.

In its sample, this clone was seen once. The J gene is TRBJ2-7, the V gene TRBV2, with TRBD1 matching 7 bases. Germline CDR1 and CDR2: SNHLY and FYNNEI. This CDR3 has 15 amino acids. V was clipped by 6 bases and J by 5 bases; unmatched bases: 13. The CDR3 protein is CASSKGQNTRDEQYF. CDR3 coding DNA: TGTGCCAGCAGCAAGGGACAGAACACCCGAGACGAGCAGTACTTC.

The chain is built from TRBV5-4 and TRBJ1-1, with TRBD1 as a possible D gene (6 bases). The V gene's germline CDR1 is SGHNT and CDR2 YYREEE (reference sequence). The CDR3 consists of 14 residues. Trimming cost V 1 base and J 5 bases, with 12 bases left between them. The CDR3 bases are TGTGCCAGCAGCTTGATAGGGGGACGGACTGAAGCTTTCTTT. Protein sequence: CASSLIGGRTEAFF.

J is TRBJ1-6 and V is TRBV28, with D unresolved. The V end was cut by 2 bases, the J end by 7 bases, with 3 bases between. This CDR3 is 12 amino acids long. Germline V gene data show CDR1 as MDHEN and CDR2 as SYDVKM. CDR3: CASSLVNSPLHF. For the CDR3, the DNA is TGTGCCAGCAGTTTAGTGAATTCACCCCTCCACTTT.

In DNA form, the CDR3 reads TGTGCCAGCAGTCCGGGTAGGGGCGGTCATCAGCCCCAGCATTTT. The encoded protein is CASSPGRGGHQPQHF. The rearrangement joins TRBV7-6 to TRBJ1-5, with a possible D match to TRBD1 (5 bases). The CDR3 totals 15 residues. Trimming took 6 bases from V and 5 from J, leaving 17 bases between them. CDR1 is SGHVS and CDR2 is FNYEAQ in the germline V gene.

The chain employs TRBV6-5 and TRBJ2-7; D gene ambiguous. The length of the CDR3 is 12 residues. Looked up from germline, CDR1 is MNHEY and CDR2 is SVGAGI. V was clipped by 5 bases and J by 6 bases, with 11 bases between them. The CDR3 protein is CASSPGRLEQYF. The DNA of the CDR3 is TGTGCCAGCAGTCCCGGACGGCTCGAGCAGTACTTC.